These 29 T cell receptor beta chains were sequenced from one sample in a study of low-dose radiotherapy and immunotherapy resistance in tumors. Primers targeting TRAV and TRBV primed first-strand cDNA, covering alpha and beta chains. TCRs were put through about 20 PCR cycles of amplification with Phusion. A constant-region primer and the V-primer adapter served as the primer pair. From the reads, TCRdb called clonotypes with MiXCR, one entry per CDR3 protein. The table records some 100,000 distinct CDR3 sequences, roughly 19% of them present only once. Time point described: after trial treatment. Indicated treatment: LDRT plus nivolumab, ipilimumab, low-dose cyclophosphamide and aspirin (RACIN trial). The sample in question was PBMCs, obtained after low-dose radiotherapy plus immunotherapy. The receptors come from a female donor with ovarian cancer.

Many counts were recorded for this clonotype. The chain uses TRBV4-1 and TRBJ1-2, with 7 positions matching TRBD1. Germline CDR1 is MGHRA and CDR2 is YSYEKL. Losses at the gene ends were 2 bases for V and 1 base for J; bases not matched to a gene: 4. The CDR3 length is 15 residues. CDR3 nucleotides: TGCGCCAGCAGCCAACAGGGGGACCATAACTATGGCTACACCTTC. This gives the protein CASSQQGDHNYGYTF.

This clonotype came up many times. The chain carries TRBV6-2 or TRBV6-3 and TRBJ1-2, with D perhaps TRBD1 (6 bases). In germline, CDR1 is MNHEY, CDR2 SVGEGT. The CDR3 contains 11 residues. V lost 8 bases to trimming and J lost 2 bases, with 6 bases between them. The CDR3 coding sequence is TGTGCCAGCGGACAGAACTATGGCTACACCTTC. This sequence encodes CASGQNYGYTF.

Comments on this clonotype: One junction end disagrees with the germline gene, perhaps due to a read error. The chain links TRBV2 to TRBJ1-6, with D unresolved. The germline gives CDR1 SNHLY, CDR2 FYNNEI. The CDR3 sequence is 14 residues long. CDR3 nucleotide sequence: TGTGCCAGCAGTGAAGAAGGGCAGAATTCACCCCTCCGCTTT. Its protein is CASSEEGQNSPLRF.

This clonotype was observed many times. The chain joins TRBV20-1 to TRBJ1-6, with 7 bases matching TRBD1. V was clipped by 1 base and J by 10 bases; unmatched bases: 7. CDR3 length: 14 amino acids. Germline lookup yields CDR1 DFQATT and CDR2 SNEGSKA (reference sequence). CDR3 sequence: CSARVGQYASPLHF. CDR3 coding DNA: TGCAGTGCTAGAGTGGGACAGTATGCGTCACCCCTCCACTTT.

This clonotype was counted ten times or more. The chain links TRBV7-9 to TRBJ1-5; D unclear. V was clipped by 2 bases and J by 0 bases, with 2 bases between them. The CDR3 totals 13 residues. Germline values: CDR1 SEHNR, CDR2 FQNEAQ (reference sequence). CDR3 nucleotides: TGTGCCAGCAGCTTAAATAGCAATCAGCCCCAGCATTTT. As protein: CASSLNSNQPQHF.

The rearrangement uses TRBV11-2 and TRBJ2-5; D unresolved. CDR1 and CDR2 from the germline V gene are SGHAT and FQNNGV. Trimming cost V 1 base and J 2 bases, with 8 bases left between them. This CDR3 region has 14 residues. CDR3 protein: CASSLGGVQETQYF. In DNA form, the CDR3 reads TGTGCCAGCAGCTTAGGTGGGGTACAAGAGACCCAGTACTTC.

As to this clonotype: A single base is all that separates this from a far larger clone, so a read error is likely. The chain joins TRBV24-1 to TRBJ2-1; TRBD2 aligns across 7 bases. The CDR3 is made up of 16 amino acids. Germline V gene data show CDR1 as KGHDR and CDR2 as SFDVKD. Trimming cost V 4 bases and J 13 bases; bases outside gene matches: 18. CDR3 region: CATSDQSGTRTWTQFF. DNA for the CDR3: TGTGCCACCAGTGACCAAAGCGGGACTCGCACTTGGACCCAGTTCTTC.

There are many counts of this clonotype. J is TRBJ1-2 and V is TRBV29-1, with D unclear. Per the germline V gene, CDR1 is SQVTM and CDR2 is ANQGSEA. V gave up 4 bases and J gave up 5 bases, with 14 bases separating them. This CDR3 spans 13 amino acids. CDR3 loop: CSVVGPVGYGYTF. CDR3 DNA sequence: TGCAGCGTTGTGGGTCCGGTGGGATATGGCTACACCTTC.

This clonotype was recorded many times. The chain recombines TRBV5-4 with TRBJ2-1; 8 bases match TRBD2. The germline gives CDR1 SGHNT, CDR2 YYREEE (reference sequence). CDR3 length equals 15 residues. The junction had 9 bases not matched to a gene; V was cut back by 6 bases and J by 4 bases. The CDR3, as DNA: TGTGCCAGCAATCCGAGCGGGAGTGGATACAATGAGCAGTTCTTC. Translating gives CASNPSGSGYNEQFF.

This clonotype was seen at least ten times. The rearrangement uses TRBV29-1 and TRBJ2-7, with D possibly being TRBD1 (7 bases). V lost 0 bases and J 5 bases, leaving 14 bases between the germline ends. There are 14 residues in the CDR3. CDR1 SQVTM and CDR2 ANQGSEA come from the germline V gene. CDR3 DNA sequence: TGCAGCGTTGAAGATCGGAGGGGGCTCCACGAGCAGTACTTC. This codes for CSVEDRRGLHEQYF.

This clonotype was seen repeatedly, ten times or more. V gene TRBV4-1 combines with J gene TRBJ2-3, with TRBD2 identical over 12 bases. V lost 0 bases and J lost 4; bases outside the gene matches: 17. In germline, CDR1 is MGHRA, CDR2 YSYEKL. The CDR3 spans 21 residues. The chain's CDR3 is CASSQDRFPRLAGVGSDTQYF. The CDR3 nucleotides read TGCGCCAGCAGCCAAGATCGGTTCCCCCGACTAGCGGGAGTCGGGTCAGATACGCAGTATTTT.

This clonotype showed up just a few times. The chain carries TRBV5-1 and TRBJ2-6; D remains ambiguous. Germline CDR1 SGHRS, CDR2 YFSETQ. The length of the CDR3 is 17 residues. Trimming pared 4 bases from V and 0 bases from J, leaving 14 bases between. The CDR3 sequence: CASSRTPAYSGANVLTF. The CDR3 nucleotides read TGCGCCAGCAGCCGTACTCCAGCCTACTCTGGGGCCAACGTCCTGACTTTC.

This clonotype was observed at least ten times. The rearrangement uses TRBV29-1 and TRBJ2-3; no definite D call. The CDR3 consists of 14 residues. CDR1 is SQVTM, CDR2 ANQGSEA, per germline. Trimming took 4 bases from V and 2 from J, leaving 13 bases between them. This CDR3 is CSVVSESYTDTQYF. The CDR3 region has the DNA TGCAGCGTTGTTAGTGAGAGCTACACAGATACGCAGTATTTT.

The CDR3 loop is CASSPPDRSSSYNEQFF. The CDR3 nucleotides read TGTGCCAGCAGCCCCCCGGACAGGTCGAGCTCCTACAATGAGCAGTTCTTC. The chain employs TRBV7-9 and TRBJ2-1; 7 bases map to TRBD1. The CDR3 runs to 17 residues. CDR1 SEHNR and CDR2 FQNEAQ come from the germline V gene (reference sequence). V trimming: 5 bases; J trimming: 0 bases; junction bases outside the gene matches: 10.

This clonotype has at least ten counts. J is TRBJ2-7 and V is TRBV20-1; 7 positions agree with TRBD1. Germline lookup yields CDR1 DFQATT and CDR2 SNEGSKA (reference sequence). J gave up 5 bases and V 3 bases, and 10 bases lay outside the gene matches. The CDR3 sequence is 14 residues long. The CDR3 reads CSASLRGKEDEQYF. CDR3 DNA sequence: TGCAGTGCTAGTCTCAGGGGGAAGGAGGACGAGCAGTACTTC.

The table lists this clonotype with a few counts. CDR3: CAWSRLTGELFF. The CDR3 nucleotides read TGTGCCTGGAGTAGGCTCACCGGGGAGCTGTTTTTT. The V and J genes are TRBV30 and TRBJ2-2, with D unresolved. The length of the CDR3 is 12 residues. Germline V lookup: CDR1 GTSNPN, CDR2 SVGIG (reference sequence). Trimming removed 2 bases at V and 4 bases at J, with 5 bases between. Together with reference TRBV30 and TRBJ2-2, the CDR3 gives the full variable domain: SQTIHQWPATLVQPVGSPLSLECTVEGTSNPNLYWYRQAAGRGLQLLFYSVGIGQISSEVPQNLSASRPQDRQFILSSKKLLLSDSGFYLCAWSRLTGELFFGEGSRLTVL.

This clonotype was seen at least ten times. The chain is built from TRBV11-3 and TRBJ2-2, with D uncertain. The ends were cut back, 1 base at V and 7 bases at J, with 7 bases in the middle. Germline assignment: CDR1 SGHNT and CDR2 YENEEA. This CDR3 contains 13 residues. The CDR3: CASSLAQVGELFF. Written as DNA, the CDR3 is TGTGCCAGCAGCTTAGCTCAAGTCGGGGAGCTGTTTTTT.

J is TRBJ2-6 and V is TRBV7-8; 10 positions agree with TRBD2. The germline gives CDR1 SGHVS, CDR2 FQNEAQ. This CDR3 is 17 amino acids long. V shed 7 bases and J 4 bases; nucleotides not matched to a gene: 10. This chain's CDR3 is CASIRLAGARGANVLTF. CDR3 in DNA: TGTGCCAGCATTAGGCTAGCGGGAGCGCGGGGGGCCAACGTCCTGACTTTC.

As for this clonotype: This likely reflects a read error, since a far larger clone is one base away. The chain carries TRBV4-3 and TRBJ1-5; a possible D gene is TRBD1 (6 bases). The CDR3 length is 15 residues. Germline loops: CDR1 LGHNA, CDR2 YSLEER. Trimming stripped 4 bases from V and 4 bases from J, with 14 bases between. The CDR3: CASSLAQGMNQPQHF. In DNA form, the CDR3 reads TGCGCCAGCAGCCTAGCACAGGGAATGAATCAGCCCCAGCATTTT.

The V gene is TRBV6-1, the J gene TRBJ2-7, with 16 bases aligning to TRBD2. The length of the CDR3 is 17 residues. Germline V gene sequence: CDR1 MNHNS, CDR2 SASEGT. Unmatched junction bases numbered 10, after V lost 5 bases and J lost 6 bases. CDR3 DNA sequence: TGTGCCAGCAGTCACGGGGGGACTAGCGGGAGGGCGGGCGAGCAGTACTTC. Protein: CASSHGGTSGRAGEQYF.

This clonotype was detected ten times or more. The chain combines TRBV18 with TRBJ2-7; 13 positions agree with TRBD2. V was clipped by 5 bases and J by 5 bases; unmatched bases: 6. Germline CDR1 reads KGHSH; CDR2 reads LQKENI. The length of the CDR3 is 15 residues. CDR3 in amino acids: CASSYGLAGVDEQYF. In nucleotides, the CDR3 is TGTGCCAGCTCATACGGACTAGCGGGAGTCGACGAGCAGTACTTC.

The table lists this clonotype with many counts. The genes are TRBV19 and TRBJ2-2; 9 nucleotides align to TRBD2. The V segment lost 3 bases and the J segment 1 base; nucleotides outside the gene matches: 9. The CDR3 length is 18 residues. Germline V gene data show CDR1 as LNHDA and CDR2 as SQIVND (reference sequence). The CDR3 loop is CASSIRGRGGLNTGELFF. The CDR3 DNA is TGTGCCAGTAGTATTCGAGGGCGGGGGGGTCTGAACACCGGGGAGCTGTTTTTT.

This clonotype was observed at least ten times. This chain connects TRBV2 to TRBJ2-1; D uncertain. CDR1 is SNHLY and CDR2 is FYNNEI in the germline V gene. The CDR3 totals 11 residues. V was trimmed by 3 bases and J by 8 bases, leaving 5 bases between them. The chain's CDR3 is CASSDVYEQFF. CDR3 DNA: TGTGCCAGCAGTGACGTTTATGAGCAGTTCTTC. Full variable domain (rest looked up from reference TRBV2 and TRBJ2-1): EPEVTQTPSHQVTQMGQEVILRCVPISNHLYFYWYRQILGQKVEFLVSFYNNEISEKSEIFDDQFSVERPDGSNFTLKIRSTKLEDSAMYFCASSDVYEQFFGPGTRLTVL.

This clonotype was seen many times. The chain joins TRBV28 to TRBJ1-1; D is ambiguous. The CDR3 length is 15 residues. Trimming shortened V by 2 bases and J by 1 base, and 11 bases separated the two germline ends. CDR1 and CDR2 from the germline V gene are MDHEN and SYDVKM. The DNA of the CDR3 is TGTGCCAGCAGTTTAGGGGTCACACGGAACACTGAAGCTTTCTTT. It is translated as CASSLGVTRNTEAFF.

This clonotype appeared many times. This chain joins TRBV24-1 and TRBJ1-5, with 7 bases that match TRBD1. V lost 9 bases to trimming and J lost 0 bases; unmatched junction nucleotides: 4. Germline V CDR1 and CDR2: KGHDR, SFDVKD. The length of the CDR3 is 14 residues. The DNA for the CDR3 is TGTGCCACCGGACAGGACTATAGCAATCAGCCCCAGCATTTT. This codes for CATGQDYSNQPQHF.

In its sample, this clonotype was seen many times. In DNA, the CDR3 is TGTGCCAGCAGCTTAAACAGCGGGGGGGCCTGGGAGACCCAGTACTTC. This sequence encodes CASSLNSGGAWETQYF. The J gene is TRBJ2-5, the V gene TRBV7-2; 10 bases are shared with TRBD2. The CDR3 consists of 16 residues. The germline V gene encodes CDR1 SGHTA and CDR2 FQGNSA. The V gene end was trimmed by 2 bases and the J gene end by 5 bases; junction bases not matched to a gene: 8.

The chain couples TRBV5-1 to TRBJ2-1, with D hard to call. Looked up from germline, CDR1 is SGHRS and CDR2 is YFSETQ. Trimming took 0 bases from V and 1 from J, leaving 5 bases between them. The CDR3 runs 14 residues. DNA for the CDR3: TGCGCCAGCAGCTTGGGGGAATCCTACAATGAGCAGTTCTTC. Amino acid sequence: CASSLGESYNEQFF.

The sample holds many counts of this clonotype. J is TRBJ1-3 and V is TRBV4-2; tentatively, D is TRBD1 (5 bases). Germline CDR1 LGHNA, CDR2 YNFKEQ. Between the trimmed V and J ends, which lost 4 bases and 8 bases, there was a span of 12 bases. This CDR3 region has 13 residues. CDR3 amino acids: CASSPTLGDTIYF. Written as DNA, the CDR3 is TGTGCCAGCAGCCCCACGTTAGGGGACACCATATATTTT.

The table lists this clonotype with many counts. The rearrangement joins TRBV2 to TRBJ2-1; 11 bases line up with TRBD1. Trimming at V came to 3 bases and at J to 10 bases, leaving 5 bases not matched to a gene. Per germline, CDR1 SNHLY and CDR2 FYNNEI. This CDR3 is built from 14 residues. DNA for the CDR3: TGTGCCAGCAGTGAGGGGACAGGGGGAAACGAGCAGTTCTTC. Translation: CASSEGTGGNEQFF.